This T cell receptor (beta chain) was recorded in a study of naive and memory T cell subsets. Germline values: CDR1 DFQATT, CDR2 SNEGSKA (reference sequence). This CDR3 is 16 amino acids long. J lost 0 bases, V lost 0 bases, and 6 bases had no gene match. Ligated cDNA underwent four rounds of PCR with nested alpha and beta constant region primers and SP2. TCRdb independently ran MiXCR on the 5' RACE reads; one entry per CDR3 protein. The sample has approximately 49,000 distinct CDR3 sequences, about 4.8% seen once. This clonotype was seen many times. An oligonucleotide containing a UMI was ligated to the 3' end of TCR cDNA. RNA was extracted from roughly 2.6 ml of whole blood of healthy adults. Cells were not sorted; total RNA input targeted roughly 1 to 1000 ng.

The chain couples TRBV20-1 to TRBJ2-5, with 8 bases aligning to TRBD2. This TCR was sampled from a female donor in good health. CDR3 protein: CSARDPIAGHQETQYF. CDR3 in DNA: TGCAGTGCTAGAGACCCAATAGCGGGGCACCAAGAGACCCAGTACTTC.